This T cell receptor (beta chain) emerged from a study of T-cell memory formation after mild COVID-19. MiXCR, run by TCRdb on the 5' RACE reads, gives a single entry per CDR3 protein. This table holds about 250,000 distinct CDR3 sequences, approximately 15% found once. The trim removed 4 bases at V and 3 bases at J, leaving 14 bases unmatched. The CDR3 totals 17 residues. The germline CDR1 and CDR2 sequences are SGHRS and YFSETQ. Concerning this clonotype: A single base separates this from a much larger clone, so it may be a read error.

This TCR came from an adult woman who had mild COVID-19 (a few samples of this study predate the infection). Cell type and time point are not known. Source material: PBMCs or a T cell subset sorted from them (not recorded which). The chain links TRBV5-1 to TRBJ2-7, with TRBD1 identical over 9 bases. The CDR3 DNA reads TGCGCCAGCAGCGGGGGACAGGGAGGTCCGTCTTACTACGAGCAGTACTTC. Translation gives CASSGGQGGPSYYEQYF.